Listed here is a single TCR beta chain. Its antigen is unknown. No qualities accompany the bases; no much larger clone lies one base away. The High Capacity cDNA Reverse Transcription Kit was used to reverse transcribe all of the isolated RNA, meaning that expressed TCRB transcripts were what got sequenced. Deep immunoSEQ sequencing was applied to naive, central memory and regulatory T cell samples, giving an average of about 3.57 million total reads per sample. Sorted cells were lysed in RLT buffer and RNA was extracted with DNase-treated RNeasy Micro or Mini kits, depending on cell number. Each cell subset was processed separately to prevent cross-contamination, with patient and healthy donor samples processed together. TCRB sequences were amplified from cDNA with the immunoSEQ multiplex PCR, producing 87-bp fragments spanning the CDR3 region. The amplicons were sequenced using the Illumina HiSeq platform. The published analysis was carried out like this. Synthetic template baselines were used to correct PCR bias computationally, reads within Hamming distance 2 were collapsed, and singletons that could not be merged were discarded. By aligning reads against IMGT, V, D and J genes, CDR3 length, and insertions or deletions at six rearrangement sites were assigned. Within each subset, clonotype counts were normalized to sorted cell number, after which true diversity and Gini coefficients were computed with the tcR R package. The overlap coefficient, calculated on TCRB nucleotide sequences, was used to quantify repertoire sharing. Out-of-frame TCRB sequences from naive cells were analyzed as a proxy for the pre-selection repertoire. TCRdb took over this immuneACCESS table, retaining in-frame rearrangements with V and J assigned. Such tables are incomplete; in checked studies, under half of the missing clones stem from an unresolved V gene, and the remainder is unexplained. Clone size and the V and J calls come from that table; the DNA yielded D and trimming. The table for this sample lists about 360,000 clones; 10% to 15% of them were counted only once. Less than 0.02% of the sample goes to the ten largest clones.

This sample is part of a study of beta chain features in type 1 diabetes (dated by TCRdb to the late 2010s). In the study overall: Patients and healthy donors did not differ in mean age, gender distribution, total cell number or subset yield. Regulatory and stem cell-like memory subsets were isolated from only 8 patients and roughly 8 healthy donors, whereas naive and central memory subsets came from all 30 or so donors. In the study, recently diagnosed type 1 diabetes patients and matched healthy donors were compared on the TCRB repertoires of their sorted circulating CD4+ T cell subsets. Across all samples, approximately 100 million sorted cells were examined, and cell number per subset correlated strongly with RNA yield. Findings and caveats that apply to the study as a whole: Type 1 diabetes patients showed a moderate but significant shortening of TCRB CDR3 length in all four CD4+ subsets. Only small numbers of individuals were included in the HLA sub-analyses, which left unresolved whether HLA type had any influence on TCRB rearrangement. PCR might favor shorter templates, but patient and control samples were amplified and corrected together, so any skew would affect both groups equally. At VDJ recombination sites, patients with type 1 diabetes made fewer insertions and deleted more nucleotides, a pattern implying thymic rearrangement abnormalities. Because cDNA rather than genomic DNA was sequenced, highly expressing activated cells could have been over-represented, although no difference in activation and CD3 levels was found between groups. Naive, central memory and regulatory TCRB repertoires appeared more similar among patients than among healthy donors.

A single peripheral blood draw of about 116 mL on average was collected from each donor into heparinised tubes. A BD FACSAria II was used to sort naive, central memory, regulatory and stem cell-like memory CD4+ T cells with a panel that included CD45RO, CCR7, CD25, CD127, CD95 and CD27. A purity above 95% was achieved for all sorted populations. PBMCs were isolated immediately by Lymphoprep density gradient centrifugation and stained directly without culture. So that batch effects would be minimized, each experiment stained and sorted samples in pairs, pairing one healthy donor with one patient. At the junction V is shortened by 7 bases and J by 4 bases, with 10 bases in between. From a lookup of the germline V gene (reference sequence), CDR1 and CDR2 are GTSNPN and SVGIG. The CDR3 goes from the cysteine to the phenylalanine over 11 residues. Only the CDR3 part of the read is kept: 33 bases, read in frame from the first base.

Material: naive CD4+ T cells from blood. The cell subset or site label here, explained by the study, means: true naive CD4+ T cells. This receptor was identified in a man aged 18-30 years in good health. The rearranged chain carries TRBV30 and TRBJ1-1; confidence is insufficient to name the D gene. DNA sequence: TGTGCCTTGGGCCCCCTCACTGAAGCTTTCTTT. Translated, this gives CALGPLTEAFF.